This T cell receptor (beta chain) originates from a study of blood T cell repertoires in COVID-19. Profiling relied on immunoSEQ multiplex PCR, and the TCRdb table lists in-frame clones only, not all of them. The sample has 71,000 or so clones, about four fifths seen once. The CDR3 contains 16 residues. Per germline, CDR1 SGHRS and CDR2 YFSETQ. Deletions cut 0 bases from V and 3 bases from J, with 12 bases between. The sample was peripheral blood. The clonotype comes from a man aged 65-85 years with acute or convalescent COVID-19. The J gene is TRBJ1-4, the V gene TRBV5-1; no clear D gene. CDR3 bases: TGCGCCAGCAGCTTGGCCCTGCGAGCGGCTAATGAAAAACTGTTTTTT. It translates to CASSLALRAANEKLFF. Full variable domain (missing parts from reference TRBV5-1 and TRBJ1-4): KAGVTQTPRYLIKTRGQQVTLSCSPISGHRSVSWYQQTPGQGLQFLFEYFSETQRNKGNFPGRFSGRQFSNSRSEMNVSTLELGDSALYLCASSLALRAANEKLFFGSGTQLSVL.